Below are 3 T cell receptor beta chains sequenced from a single sample in a study of Ad26.COV2.S vaccination and SARS-CoV-2 variants. Here immunoSEQ multiplex PCR was the method, and the copy in TCRdb shows in-frame clones only, minus some. The sample contains about 420,000 clones, roughly 90% of which appear only once. Treatment of the sample: about 20 received Ad26.COV2.S at low or high dose, single or two shots; a few received placebo; per-sample allocation not given. The study sampled participants on day 63 after the first vaccine or placebo injection. This sample comprised peripheral blood, obtained in a trial of Ad26.COV2.S vaccine versus placebo. The receptors derive from a person aged 18-65 years who received the Ad26.COV2.S COVID-19 vaccine or a placebo.

This clone was seen just once. The CDR3 loop is CASSPGLAGFSGANVLTF. The CDR3 DNA follows: TGTGCCAGCAGCCCCGGACTAGCGGGGTTCTCTGGGGCCAACGTCCTGACTTTC. This chain uses TRBV28 with TRBJ2-6; 12 bases line up with TRBD2. The CDR3 has 18 residues. Germline V CDR1 and CDR2: MDHEN, SYDVKM. J was trimmed by 0 bases and V by 6 bases; bases with no gene match: 6.

The chain employs TRBV19 and TRBJ2-7; a possible D gene is TRBD1 (5 bases). In germline, CDR1 is LNHDA, CDR2 SQIVND (reference sequence). The CDR3 spans 14 residues. Trimming cost V 1 base and J 2 bases, with 9 bases left between them. CDR3 sequence (DNA): TGTGCCAGTAGTATAGCTGCAGGGACCTACGAGCAGTACTTC. This encodes CASSIAAGTYEQYF.

In its sample, this clone was seen a few times. This chain connects TRBV11-2 to TRBJ1-6, with TRBD1 identical over 7 bases. The V segment lost 5 bases and the J segment 12 bases; nucleotides outside the gene matches: 10. The CDR3 is made up of 14 amino acids. Germline assignment: CDR1 SGHAT and CDR2 FQNNGV. The CDR3 protein is CASSPRGPGGPLHF. The CDR3 nucleotides read TGTGCCAGCAGCCCTAGGGGGCCCGGCGGACCCCTCCACTTT.